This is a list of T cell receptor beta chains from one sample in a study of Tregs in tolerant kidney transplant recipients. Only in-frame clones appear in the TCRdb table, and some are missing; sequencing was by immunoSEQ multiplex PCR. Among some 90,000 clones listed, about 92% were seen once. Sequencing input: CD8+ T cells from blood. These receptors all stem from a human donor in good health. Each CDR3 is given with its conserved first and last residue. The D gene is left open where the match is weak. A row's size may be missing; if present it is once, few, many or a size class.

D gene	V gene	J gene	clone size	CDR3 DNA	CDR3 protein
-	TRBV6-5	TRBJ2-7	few	TGTGCCAGCAGTTACGGGGGGCCCCCCTACGAGCAGTACTTC	CASSYGGPPYEQYF
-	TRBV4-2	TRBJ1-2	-	TGTGCCAGCAGCCAAGATGCAACCGTGGCTAACTATGGCTACACCTTC	CASSQDATVANYGYTF
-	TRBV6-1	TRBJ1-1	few	TGTGCCAGCAGTGAAAAGGGTGAGAACACTGAAGCTTTCTTT	CASSEKGENTEAFF
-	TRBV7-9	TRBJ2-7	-	TGTGCCAGCAGCTTGGAATTCGAGCAGTACTTC	CASSLEFEQYF
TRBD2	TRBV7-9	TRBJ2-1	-	TGTGCCAGCAGCGGACTAGCGCTCAATGAGCAGTTCTTC	CASSGLALNEQFF
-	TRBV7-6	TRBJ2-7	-	TGTGCCAGCAGCTCCGTTTCCTACGAGCAGTACTTC	CASSSVSYEQYF
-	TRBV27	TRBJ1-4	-	TGTGCCAGCAGTTTGCGTTATGCAACTAATGAAAAACTGTTTTTT	CASSLRYATNEKLFF
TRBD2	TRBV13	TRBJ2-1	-	TGTGCCAGCAGCAGTAGCGGGGGGGACTTCTACAATGAGCAGTTCTTC	CASSSSGGDFYNEQFF
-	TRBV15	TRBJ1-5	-	TGTGCCACCAGCAGAGATACCCGGACCCCGCCCCAGCATTTT	CATSRDTRTPPQHF
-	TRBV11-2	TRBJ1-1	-	TGTGCCAGCAGCTTAGCGGGCGCAGCTTTCTTT	CASSLAGAAFF
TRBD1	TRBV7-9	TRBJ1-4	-	TGTGCCAGCAGCTTAAGCTGGGACAGGCCAACTAATGAAAAACTGTTTTTT	CASSLSWDRPTNEKLFF
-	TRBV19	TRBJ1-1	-	TGTGCCAGTGGAGGGGGTTGGTCGAACACTGAAGCTTTCTTT	CASGGGWSNTEAFF
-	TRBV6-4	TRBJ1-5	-	TGTGCCATCAGACATCTGACCTTCAATCAGCCCCAGCATTTT	CAIRHLTFNQPQHF
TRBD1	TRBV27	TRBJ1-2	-	TGTGCCAGCAGTTTCAGGGACAGGTCCGCGGGTCTCTATGGCTACACCTTC	CASSFRDRSAGLYGYTF
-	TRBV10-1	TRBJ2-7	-	TGCGCCAGCAGTGATGGACGCCTCGCCTACGAGCAGTACTTC	CASSDGRLAYEQYF
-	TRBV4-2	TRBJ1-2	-	TGTGCCAGCAGCCAAGAAGTGCTTAACTATGGCTACACCTTC	CASSQEVLNYGYTF
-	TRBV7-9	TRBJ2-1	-	TGTGCCAGCAGCTTATTCCAGGAAGGTGGTGAGCAGTTCTTC	CASSLFQEGGEQFF
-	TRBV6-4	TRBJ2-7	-	TGTGCCAGCAGTGACTCGCGTCATGGACAGCCCTCCTACGAGCAGTACTTC	CASSDSRHGQPSYEQYF
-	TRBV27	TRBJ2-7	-	TGTGCCAGCAGTTCTTGGGCGGTCTCCTACGAGCAGTACTTC	CASSSWAVSYEQYF
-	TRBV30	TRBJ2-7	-	TGTGCCTGGAGTGACGGGGTTCGGCAGTACTTC	CAWSDGVRQYF
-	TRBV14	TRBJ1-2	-	TGTGCCAGCAGCCTAGACAGTGCTAACTATGGCTACACCTTC	CASSLDSANYGYTF
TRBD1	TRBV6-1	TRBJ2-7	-	TGTGCCAGCAGTGAGACCTGGACAGGGGGCTACGAGCAGTACTTC	CASSETWTGGYEQYF
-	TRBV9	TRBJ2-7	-	TGTGCCAGCAGCGTAGGGTCGGGAGAGGGCTCGATTGGCTACGAGCAGTACTTC	CASSVGSGEGSIGYEQYF
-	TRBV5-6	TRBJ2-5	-	TGTGCCAGCAGCTTGGCCATGTCCCAAGAGACCCAGTACTTC	CASSLAMSQETQYF
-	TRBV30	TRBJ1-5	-	TGTGCCTGGAGGAAGACGACAGCAGGGTTAGGTCAGCCCCAGCATTTT	CAWRKTTAGLGQPQHF
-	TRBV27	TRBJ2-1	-	TGTGCCAGCAGTTTAATCAGCCCGGGGAGCTCCTACAATGAGCAGTTCTTC	CASSLISPGSSYNEQFF
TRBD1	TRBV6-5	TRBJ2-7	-	TGTGCCAGCAGTCCCGGGACAGGGGACTACGAGCAGTACTTC	CASSPGTGDYEQYF
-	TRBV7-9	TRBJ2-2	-	TGTGCCAGCAGCTTATCCAGTTCGAGGCCCAACACCGGGGAGCTGTTTTTT	CASSLSSSRPNTGELFF
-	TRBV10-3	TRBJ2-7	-	TGTGCCATCAGTGGGCAGGGAGGACAGGATTTCTACGAGCAGTACTTC	CAISGQGGQDFYEQYF
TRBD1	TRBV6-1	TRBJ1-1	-	TGTGCCAGCAGTGAAACGGGACAGGGGAACACTGAAGCTTTCTTT	CASSETGQGNTEAFF
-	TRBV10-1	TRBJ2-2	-	TGCGCCAGCAGTGAGTCGAAGTTGTGTTGCGGCCGGAATAACACCGGGGAGCTGTTTTTT	CASSESKLCCGRNNTGELFF
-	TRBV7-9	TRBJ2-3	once	TGTGCCAGCAGCGCACAGGGCCCAGATACGCAGTATTTT	CASSAQGPDTQYF
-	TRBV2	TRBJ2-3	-	TGTGCCACCAGATCGGACAGCACAGATACGCAGTATTTT	CATRSDSTDTQYF
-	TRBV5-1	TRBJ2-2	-	TGCGCCAGCAGCTTACCTAGCTATGGCGGGGAGCTGTTTTTT	CASSLPSYGGELFF
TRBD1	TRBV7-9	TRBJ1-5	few	TGTGCCAGCAGCGCATGGGACAGAGAACAGCCCCAGCATTTT	CASSAWDREQPQHF
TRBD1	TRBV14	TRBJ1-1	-	TGTGCCAGCACCCAGACAGGGATGAACACTGAAGCTTTCTTT	CASTQTGMNTEAFF
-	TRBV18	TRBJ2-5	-	TGTGCCAGCTCACCCGGCGGGGGCTCGACCCAGTACTTC	CASSPGGGSTQYF
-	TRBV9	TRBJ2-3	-	TGTGCCAGCAGCCAAGGCCAGGGCACAGATACGCAGTATTTT	CASSQGQGTDTQYF
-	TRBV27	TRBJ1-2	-	TGTGCCAGCAGCCAATTGATGGGTTTCGGGGGCTACACCTTC	CASSQLMGFGGYTF
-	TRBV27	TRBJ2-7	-	TGTGCCAGCAGTTCTTCCCCCCTTTACTACGAGCAGTACTTC	CASSSSPLYYEQYF
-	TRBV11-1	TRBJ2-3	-	TGTGCCAGCAGCTTGGTTTCCACAGATACGCAGTATTTT	CASSLVSTDTQYF
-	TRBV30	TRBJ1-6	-	TGTGCCTGGAGTGTAACAGGAGATTCACCCCTCCACTTT	CAWSVTGDSPLHF
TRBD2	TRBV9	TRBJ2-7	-	TGTGCCAGCAGCGTAGGGACTAGCGGAACCTACGAGCAGTACTTC	CASSVGTSGTYEQYF
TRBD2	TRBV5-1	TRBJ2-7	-	TGCGCCAGCAGCACGACTAGCGGGGGGATCCAAACCTCCTACGAGCAGTACTTC	CASSTTSGGIQTSYEQYF
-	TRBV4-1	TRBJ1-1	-	TGCGCCAGCAGCCAAAGTATCATCCCGGAGAACACTGAAGCTTTCTTT	CASSQSIIPENTEAFF
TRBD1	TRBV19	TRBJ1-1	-	TGTGCCAGTAGTTGGACAGGGGACACTGAAGCTTTCTTT	CASSWTGDTEAFF
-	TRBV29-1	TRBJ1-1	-	TGCAGCGTTATAGAGAACACTGAAGCTTTCTTT	CSVIENTEAFF
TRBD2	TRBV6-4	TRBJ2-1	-	TGTGCCAGCAGTGTTTCGAGCGGGAGTGGGAATGAGCAGTTCTTC	CASSVSSGSGNEQFF
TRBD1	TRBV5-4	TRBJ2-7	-	TGTGCCAGCAGCTTGTCAGGGGGTCCCTACGAGCAGTACTTC	CASSLSGGPYEQYF
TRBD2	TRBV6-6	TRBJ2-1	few	TGTGCCAGCAGTTTTAGCGGGGGGGCCACCGATGAGCAGTTCTTC	CASSFSGGATDEQFF
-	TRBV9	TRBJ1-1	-	TGTGCCAGCAGCGTAGATGATTTGAACACTGAAGCTTTCTTT	CASSVDDLNTEAFF
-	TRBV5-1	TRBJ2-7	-	TGCGCCAGCAGCCCTCAGGGTCGCCTAGTGGGCCTGGCGTACGAGCAGTACTTC	CASSPQGRLVGLAYEQYF
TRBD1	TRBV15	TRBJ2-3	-	TGTGCCACCAGCAGAGGGGACAGCTTTAGCACAGATACGCAGTATTTT	CATSRGDSFSTDTQYF
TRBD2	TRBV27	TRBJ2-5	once	TGTGCCAGCAGTTTACGGCCGACTAGCGGGATTTACCAAGAGACCCAGTACTTC	CASSLRPTSGIYQETQYF
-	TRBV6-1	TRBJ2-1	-	TGTGCCAGCAGTGAATTCCCAAGTGGAGCTGAGCAGTTCTTC	CASSEFPSGAEQFF
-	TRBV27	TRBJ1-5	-	TGTGCCAGCAGTTTATATGGGAGCAATCAGCCCCAGCATTTT	CASSLYGSNQPQHF
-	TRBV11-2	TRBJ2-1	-	TGTGCCAGCAGCCCGAGCGGACCTTACAATGAGCAGTTCTTC	CASSPSGPYNEQFF
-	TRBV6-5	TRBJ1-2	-	TGTGCCAGCAGTTACGGGTCGGACTATGGCTACACCTTC	CASSYGSDYGYTF
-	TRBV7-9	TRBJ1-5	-	TGTGCCAGCAGCTTAGGGGGGAAGGATCAGCCCCAGCATTTT	CASSLGGKDQPQHF